Listed below are T cell receptor beta chains from one sample, sequenced in a study of T cell changes during pregnancy in multiple sclerosis. Sequenced by immunoSEQ multiplex PCR; TCRdb stores in-frame clones only, minus some. The sample records under 40,000 clones, approximately 91% being singletons. This sample comprised peripheral blood, obtained in the second trimester of pregnancy. The source is a female donor in good health, enrolled as a control in a pregnancy study. Both conserved end residues are part of each CDR3. A D gene is named only where the DNA matches it firmly. Some rows mark clone size as missing; the rest say once, few, many or name a class of expanded clone.

>TRBD1|TRBJ1-1|15|few|TRBV7-2
CASSLFGQGTTEAFF
TGTGCCAGCAGCTTATTCGGACAGGGAACGACTGAAGCTTTCTTT
>TRBD1|TRBJ1-3|15|.|TRBV11-2
CASSPDRVAGNTIYF
TGTGCCAGCAGCCCCGACAGGGTGGCCGGAAACACCATATATTTT
>TRBD1|TRBJ1-4|14|.|TRBV13
CASSSRQGGEKLFF
TGTGCCAGCAGCTCCCGACAGGGGGGAGAAAAACTGTTTTTT
>.|TRBJ1-6|13|.|TRBV21-1
CASSRSENSPLHF
TGTGCCAGCAGCAGATCGGAGAATTCACCCCTCCACTTT
>TRBD1|TRBJ2-1|14|.|TRBV6-6
CASSPTGAYNEQFF
TGTGCCAGCAGCCCGACAGGGGCCTACAATGAGCAGTTCTTC
>.|TRBJ2-1|12|.|TRBV29-1
CSVASANNEQFF
TGCAGCGTTGCCAGTGCAAACAATGAGCAGTTCTTC
>TRBD2|TRBJ2-1|13|.|TRBV7-3
CASQRGTNNEQFF
TGTGCCAGCCAGCGGGGAACCAACAATGAGCAGTTCTTC
>.|TRBJ1-2|15|.|TRBV6-1
CASSEGPGDNYGYTF
TGTGCCAGCAGTGAAGGCCCAGGGGATAACTATGGCTACACCTTC
>TRBD1|TRBJ1-1|14|.|TRBV5-6
CASSWTGGRTEAFF
TGTGCCAGCAGCTGGACAGGGGGGCGAACTGAAGCTTTCTTT
>TRBD1|TRBJ1-2|14|once|TRBV18
CASSPQQGAPGYTF
TGTGCCAGCTCCCCTCAACAGGGGGCCCCTGGCTACACCTTC
>TRBD1|TRBJ1-4|16|.|TRBV11-2
CASSSVVGGQGKKLFF
TGTGCCAGCAGCTCAGTCGTTGGGGGACAGGGGAAAAAACTGTTTTTT
>TRBD1|TRBJ1-2|15|once|TRBV4-3
CASSQRTGEDYGYTF
TGCGCCAGCAGCCAAAGGACAGGGGAGGACTATGGCTACACCTTC
>TRBD2|TRBJ2-7|16|once|TRBV28
CASSEGTSGSSHEQYF
TGTGCCAGCAGTGAAGGGACTAGCGGGAGTTCACACGAGCAGTACTTC
>.|TRBJ2-7|10|once|TRBV20-1
CSALAYEQYF
TGCAGTGCGCTAGCCTACGAGCAGTACTTC
>TRBD1|TRBJ1-5|14|once|TRBV6-4
CASSAGGSNQLQHF
TGTGCCAGCAGTGCAGGGGGTAGCAATCAGCTCCAGCATTTT
>TRBD2|TRBJ2-3|15|.|TRBV4-2
CASSQETTSDNTQYF
TGTGCCAGCAGCCAAGAAACGACTAGCGACAATACGCAGTATTTT
>TRBD1|TRBJ1-1|14|.|TRBV6-4
CASRPTGGDPEAFF
TGTGCCAGCAGGCCGACAGGGGGTGATCCTGAAGCTTTCTTT
>.|TRBJ2-7|16|.|TRBV5-1
CASSLARAGQLYEQYF
TGCGCCAGCAGCTTGGCCAGGGCTGGTCAGCTCTACGAGCAGTACTTC
>.|TRBJ2-3|16|.|TRBV6-5
CASSYGASTSTDTQYF
TGTGCCAGCAGTTACGGGGCCAGCACGAGCACAGATACGCAGTATTTT
>.|TRBJ1-6|16|.|TRBV4-3
CASSQAAGNYNSPLHF
TGCGCCAGCAGCCAAGCCGCCGGGAACTATAATTCACCCCTCCACTTT
>.|TRBJ1-2|14|.|TRBV19
CASSIVGRSVVYTF
TGTGCCAGTAGTATAGTTGGCAGGTCGGTTGTCTACACCTTC
>.|TRBJ1-1|14|.|TRBV7-9
CASSLGQENTEAFF
TGTGCCAGCAGCTTAGGGCAGGAGAACACTGAAGCTTTCTTT
>TRBD2|TRBJ2-1|15|once|TRBV4-2
CASSEGLAGVDEQFF
TGTGCCAGCAGCGAGGGACTAGCGGGAGTCGATGAGCAGTTCTTC
>.|TRBJ2-2|14|.|TRBV7-2
CASSLVVLSGELFF
TGTGCCAGCAGCTTAGTAGTCCTGTCGGGGGAGCTGTTTTTT
>TRBD1|TRBJ1-1|18|few|TRBV30
CAWSPYWLKGAVNTEAFF
TGTGCCTGGAGTCCGTACTGGTTGAAGGGGGCTGTGAACACTGAAGCTTTCTTT
>.|TRBJ2-7|14|once|TRBV28
CASSFRKVAREQYF
TGTGCCAGCAGTTTTAGGAAGGTAGCGCGGGAGCAGTACTTC
>.|TRBJ2-7|15|.|TRBV18
CASSPTAVGAGEQYF
TGTGCCAGCTCACCGACGGCCGTTGGGGCGGGGGAGCAGTACTTC
>.|TRBJ1-4|16|.|TRBV11-2
CASSLGAIGTNEKLFF
TGTGCCAGCAGCTTAGGGGCGATAGGAACTAATGAAAAACTGTTTTTT
>TRBD2|TRBJ2-7|15|.|TRBV7-3
CASSLNTRPGGEQYF
TGTGCCAGCAGCTTAAACACGCGACCGGGGGGAGAGCAGTACTTC
>TRBD1|TRBJ1-4|15|.|TRBV18
CASSASGGTNEKLFF
TGTGCCAGCTCAGCCTCAGGGGGGACTAATGAAAAACTGTTTTTT
>TRBD2|TRBJ2-5|14|.|TRBV19
CASSGGTRGETQYF
TGTGCCAGTAGTGGGGGGACTAGAGGAGAGACCCAGTACTTC
>.|TRBJ2-1|13|.|TRBV7-2
CASSLNRDNEQFF
TGTGCCAGCAGCTTAAACAGGGACAATGAGCAGTTCTTC
>TRBD1|TRBJ1-4|18|.|TRBV5-5
CASSSYKLPGQGDEKLFF
TGTGCCAGCAGCTCGTACAAACTACCGGGACAGGGTGATGAAAAACTGTTTTTT
>.|TRBJ2-3|12|.|TRBV18
CASSTSTDTQYF
TGTGCCAGCTCGACTAGCACAGATACGCAGTATTTT
>TRBD1|TRBJ1-1|16|.|TRBV5-1
CASSFFGKGAYTEAFF
TGCGCCAGCAGCTTCTTTGGGAAGGGGGCGTACACTGAAGCTTTCTTT
>TRBD1|TRBJ2-3|13|.|TRBV28
CAIEDRGKDTQYF
TGTGCCATCGAGGACAGGGGAAAAGATACGCAGTATTTT
>TRBD1|TRBJ2-3|15|.|TRBV5-4
CASSSPGQGVDTQYF
TGTGCCAGCAGCTCACCGGGACAGGGAGTAGATACGCAGTATTTT
>TRBD2|TRBJ2-1|19|.|TRBV28
CASIPMVPSGRRIYNEQFF
TGTGCCAGCATACCAATGGTCCCTAGCGGGAGGAGGATCTACAATGAGCAGTTCTTC
>.|TRBJ1-5|16|.|TRBV7-6
CASSRGPGGGNQPQHF
TGTGCCAGCAGCCGTGGGCCGGGGGGCGGCAATCAGCCCCAGCATTTT
>.|TRBJ1-1|12|.|TRBV6-6
CASKTDTGKAFF
TGTGCCAGCAAAACCGATACAGGGAAAGCTTTCTTT
>TRBD2|TRBJ2-5|16|.|TRBV4-1
CASRRLAGGNQETQYF
TGCGCCAGCCGTAGACTAGCGGGAGGGAACCAAGAGACCCAGTACTTC
>.|TRBJ2-3|19|.|TRBV10-3
CATGGGRGRAGVRTDTQYF
TGTGCCACAGGTGGGGGCAGGGGGCGGGCGGGGGTCCGCACAGATACGCAGTATTTT
>.|TRBJ2-3|11|once|TRBV20-1
CSVGAADTQYF
TGCAGTGTAGGGGCCGCAGATACGCAGTATTTT
>.|TRBJ1-5|17|.|TRBV7-7
CASSFDSWTPSNQPQHF
TGTGCCAGCAGCTTCGATTCGTGGACACCGAGCAATCAGCCCCAGCATTTT
>TRBD1|TRBJ2-2|13|once|TRBV6-4
CASSQGVTGELFF
TGTGCCAGCAGTCAGGGGGTCACCGGGGAGCTGTTTTTT
>.|TRBJ1-6|14|.|TRBV19
CASSSHRENSPLHF
TGTGCCAGTAGTAGTCACAGGGAAAATTCACCCCTCCACTTT
>.|TRBJ1-1|13|.|TRBV27
CASRATGNTEAFF
TGTGCCAGCAGGGCGACAGGGAACACTGAAGCTTTCTTT
>.|TRBJ2-3|13|.|TRBV10-3
CAIRADSTGTQYF
TGTGCCATCAGGGCGGACAGTACAGGTACGCAGTATTTT
>.|TRBJ1-2|12|few|TRBV19
CASTLENYGYTF
TGTGCCAGTACCCTAGAGAACTATGGCTACACCTTC
>TRBD1|TRBJ1-2|15|.|TRBV9
CASSVWGSGGYGYTF
TGTGCCAGCAGCGTATGGGGCTCAGGGGGTTATGGCTACACCTTC
>.|TRBJ2-2|16|once|TRBV6-6
CASSYVTGSGTGELFF
TGTGCCAGCAGTTACGTGACAGGTTCAGGGACCGGGGAGCTGTTTTTT
>.|TRBJ2-5|14|.|TRBV7-9
CASSSSVYQETQYF
TGTGCCAGCAGCTCGTCGGTGTACCAAGAGACCCAGTACTTC
>TRBD1|TRBJ2-3|15|once|TRBV19
CASSPQDRDTDTQYF
TGTGCCAGTAGTCCACAGGACAGGGACACAGATACGCAGTATTTT
>.|TRBJ2-3|19|once|TRBV27
CASSYSSGSGGWGTDTQYF
TGTGCCAGCAGTTACTCCTCCGGATCAGGGGGGTGGGGCACAGATACGCAGTATTTT
>TRBD1|TRBJ1-4|14|.|TRBV27
CASSFRDRVDKLFF
TGTGCCAGCAGCTTCCGGGACAGGGTGGATAAACTGTTTTTT
>.|TRBJ1-4|17|.|TRBV11-2
CASSLIARGRTNEKLFF
TGTGCCAGCAGCTTAATAGCGCGGGGGAGGACTAATGAAAAACTGTTTTTT
>.|TRBJ2-6|15|.|TRBV6-1
CASSVEGGGANVLTF
TGTGCCAGCAGTGTAGAGGGCGGTGGGGCCAACGTCCTGACTTTC
>TRBD2|TRBJ2-2|14|.|TRBV6-1
CASSSGIQSGELFF
TGTGCCAGCTCTAGCGGGATCCAGTCGGGGGAGCTGTTTTTT
>TRBD2|TRBJ2-7|14|.|TRBV10-2
CASSETSGRSEQYF
TGCGCCAGCAGTGAGACTAGCGGGAGGAGCGAGCAGTACTTC
>.|TRBJ2-6|14|.|TRBV27
CASLPGFGANVLTF
TGTGCCAGCCTCCCAGGGTTCGGGGCCAACGTCCTGACTTTC